The 14 T cell receptor beta chains below all came from one sample that was sequenced in a study of T-cell reconstitution after alpha-beta-depleted transplantation in children. The TCRbeta library was prepared with unique molecular identifiers. TCRdb independently ran MiXCR on the PCR reads; one entry per CDR3 protein. The sample carries 670,000 or so distinct CDR3 sequences, approximately 14% recorded once. The specimen comprised PBMCs, sampled before TCRalphabeta/CD19-depleted stem cell transplant. The receptors were sampled from a girl aged 2-10 years with congenital amegakaryocytic thrombocytopenia, due to receive a stem cell transplant.

This clonotype has just a few counts. The CDR3 nucleotides read TGCAGTGCTTCCAGCGGGGGGAACACCGGGGAGCTGTTTTTT. Translated, it gives CSASSGGNTGELFF. The chain employs TRBV20-1 and TRBJ2-2; 8 positions match TRBD2. Unmatched junction bases numbered 3, after V lost 5 bases and J lost 1 base. The CDR3 runs 14 residues. The germline V gene has CDR1 DFQATT and CDR2 SNEGSKA (reference sequence).

This clonotype has just a few counts. The V and J genes are TRBV5-1 and TRBJ2-2; tentatively, D is TRBD2 (7 bases). CDR1 is SGHRS, CDR2 YFSETQ, per germline. The CDR3 consists of 18 residues. Trimming took off 7 bases at V and 2 bases at J, with 24 bases between the two ends. CDR3 loop: CASAPRTAPAGNTGELFF. The CDR3 DNA reads as TGCGCCAGCGCCCCCCGGACAGCCCCAGCGGGAAACACCGGGGAGCTGTTTTTT.

The V gene is TRBV6-1, the J gene TRBJ2-1, with no clear D. The CDR3 has 14 amino acids. Germline CDR1 MNHNS, CDR2 SASEGT. Trimming took 7 bases from V and 7 from J, leaving 17 bases between them. The CDR3 region is CASTSQASTNEQFF. CDR3 sequence (DNA): TGTGCCAGCACCAGTCAGGCTTCTACGAATGAGCAGTTCTTC.

This clonotype turned up a few times. The V and J genes are TRBV4-1 and TRBJ2-2, with D tentatively TRBD1 (5 bases). The CDR3 covers 15 residues. Per germline, CDR1 MGHRA and CDR2 YSYEKL. Trimming stripped 3 bases from V and 4 bases from J, with 12 bases between. CDR3 DNA sequence: TGCGCCAGCAGCCATGGGGCGCTTCCCACCGGGGAGCTGTTTTTT. Its translation: CASSHGALPTGELFF.

On this clonotype: Being one base from a much bigger clone, this may be a read error. The chain is built from TRBV7-8 and TRBJ2-1, with 8 bases identical to TRBD2. Germline V lookup: CDR1 SGHVS, CDR2 FQNEAQ. CDR3 length: 16 residues. CDR3 nucleotide sequence: TGTGCCAGCAGCCGACGTCGGACAGCGGGGGACTCTGAGCAGTCCTTC. As protein: CASSRRRTAGDSEQSF.

This clonotype was found many times. The rearrangement uses TRBV6-5 and TRBJ2-1, with TRBD2 matching 7 bases. The germline V gene has CDR1 MNHEY and CDR2 SVGAGI. The CDR3 totals 16 residues. V dropped 2 bases and J dropped 6; count of bases not matched to a gene: 10. CDR3 region: CASSYLQREGGNEQFF. CDR3 nucleotides: TGTGCCAGCAGTTACCTTCAGCGGGAAGGCGGCAATGAGCAGTTCTTC.

This clonotype was seen more than once but under ten times. The V call is TRBV20-1, the J call TRBJ2-6; perhaps TRBD1 as D (5 bases). The V end was cut by 3 bases, the J end by 1 base, with 7 bases between. Germline lookup yields CDR1 DFQATT and CDR2 SNEGSKA (reference sequence). CDR3 size: 14 residues. This CDR3 reads CSASAGSGANVLTF. CDR3 bases: TGCAGTGCTAGCGCAGGGTCTGGGGCCAACGTCCTGACTTTC.

Points on this clonotype: It may be a read error: a sequence one base away is much more abundant. The rearrangement joins TRBV29-1 to TRBJ2-5; no clear D gene. The CDR3 spans 15 residues. V lost 2 bases and J lost 2, with 15 bases in between. Germline V CDR1 and CDR2: SQVTM, ANQGSEA. CDR3 sequence reads: CSVERAQLVQETQYF. In DNA, the CDR3 is TGCAGCGTTGAACGGGCCCAGCTCGTACAAGAGACCCAGTACTTC.

This clonotype was picked up many times. The CDR3 DNA is TGCAGCGTTGCGACAAGTCCGGACATTCAGTACTTC. It encodes CSVATSPDIQYF. The chain is built from TRBV29-1 and TRBJ2-4; D unclear. Looked up from germline, CDR1 is SQVTM and CDR2 is ANQGSEA. CDR3 size: 12 residues. V was clipped by 4 bases and J by 8 bases, with 12 bases between them.

CDR3 region: CASGVTGVNSYEQYF. In nucleotides, the CDR3 is TGTGCCAGCGGGGTAACGGGGGTGAACTCCTACGAGCAGTACTTC. The chain employs TRBV2 and TRBJ2-7, with D possibly being TRBD2 (6 bases). V was cut by 8 bases and J by 0 bases, with 17 bases left in between. Germline V CDR1 and CDR2: SNHLY, FYNNEI. The CDR3 has 15 residues.

This clonotype turned up a few times. V usage is TRBV21-1 and J usage is TRBJ2-1; the table's TRBD2 call for D was not verified on the DNA. TRBV21-1 represents a pseudogene. The CDR3 sequence is 17 residues long. The CDR3 DNA follows: TGTGCCAGCAGCAGGACCTTGCCTAGCGGGAGGGGGGATGAGCAGTTCTTC. Amino acid sequence: CASSRTLPSGRGDEQFF.

This clonotype was seen at least ten times. This rearrangement joins TRBV7-2 to TRBJ1-1; D ambiguous. Germline V gene lookup returns CDR1 SGHTA and CDR2 FQGNSA. Trimming left V 5 bases short and J 0 bases short, with 10 bases between. This CDR3 has 14 residues. In DNA, the CDR3 is TGTGCCAGCAGCCCCGGACGGTTGAACACTGAAGCTTTCTTT. Its protein product is CASSPGRLNTEAFF. The full variable domain, completed using reference TRBV7-2 and TRBJ1-1, is GAGVSQSPSNKVTEKGKDVELRCDPISGHTALYWYRQSLGQGLEFLIYFQGNSAPDKSGLPSDRFSAERTGGSVSTLTIQRTQQEDSAVYLCASSPGRLNTEAFFGQGTRLTVV.

This clonotype occurred a few times. The chain has TRBV7-8 and TRBJ2-5; the D call may be TRBD1 or TRBD2 (5 bases each). Trimming left V 5 bases short and J 7 bases short, with 23 bases between. Germline CDR1 is SGHVS and CDR2 is FQNEAQ. This CDR3 is built from 16 residues. The CDR3 nucleotides are TGTGCCAGCAGCCCGAGACCGGGTGAACTTGGGGGGACCCAGTACTTC. This codes for CASSPRPGELGGTQYF.

This clonotype was counted between two and nine times. This chain uses TRBV10-2 with TRBJ2-1, with 9 bases matching TRBD2. The germline V gene has CDR1 WSHSY and CDR2 SAAADI. This CDR3 has 16 residues. V lost 11 bases, J lost 5 bases, and 16 bases stayed unmatched. The CDR3 DNA reads TGCGCCTATAGATGGGCTGAGGGACTAGCCCACAATGAGCAGTTCTTC. It specifies CAYRWAEGLAHNEQFF.